Given below is one T cell receptor beta chain in context. Germline is not matched at one junction end, which may reflect a read error. The sample originates from a study of cytomegalovirus exposure and HLA in healthy donors. This PCR relied on a set of 60 Vbeta primers and 13 Jbeta primers. The protocol was immunoSEQ multiplex PCR, while the TCRdb copy is restricted to in-frame clones and leaves out a portion. Of 200,000 to 250,000 clones in the sample, about three quarters are singletons; the top ten hold 15% to 17%. The CDR3 sequence is 13 residues long. Germline V CDR1 and CDR2: SEHNR, FQNEAQ (reference sequence).

The sequencing sample was made of PBMCs. The chain combines TRBV7-9 with TRBJ2-7; the match to TRBD2 covers 7 bases. This TCR was sampled from a man aged 40-49 years in good health and CMV-seronegative. CDR3 DNA sequence: TGTTCCAGCAGCTTAGGTAGCGGGTTGGAGCAGTACTTC. Encoded protein: CSSSLGSGLEQYF.